The subject of this entry is one T cell receptor beta chain. The antigen is undetermined. The data were obtained in a study of T-cell memory formation after mild COVID-19. About the research overall: TCR clusters were mostly donor specific.

Trimming took 3 bases from V and 7 from J, leaving 17 bases between them. The germline V gene encodes CDR1 SGHRS and CDR2 YFSETQ. The CDR3 extends over 15 amino acids. General observations from the study: Largely, contracting CD4+ clones fell within CM and EM, and contracting CD8+ clones within EMRA. Pre-infection memory carried some responding clones, suggesting that cross-reactive memory joined.

After 5'RACE with constant-segment primers, TCR alpha and TCR beta cDNA libraries carrying sample barcodes and UMIs were obtained. Via MiXCR, TCRdb re-called the 5' RACE reads, giving one row per CDR3 protein. The table records about 440,000 distinct CDR3 sequences, about 19% of them present only once. Specimen: PBMCs or a T cell subset sorted from them (not recorded which). This receptor was identified in an adult woman who had mild COVID-19 (a few samples of this study predate the infection). Cell type and time point are not known. V gene TRBV5-1 combines with J gene TRBJ2-1, with D perhaps matching TRBD2 (7 bases). The CDR3 bases are TGCGCCAGCAGCTCTCTAGGGGGGGCCGGGAATGAGCAGTTCTTC. Amino acid sequence: CASSSLGGAGNEQFF.